The clone carrying this TCR beta chain was seen ten or more times. What it binds is unknown. The CDR3 totals 16 residues. In germline, CDR1 is MNHEY, CDR2 SMNVEV (reference sequence). V shed 5 bases, J shed 2 bases, and the junction held 11 bases outside the gene matches. This record comes from a study of response to subunit inactivated influenza vaccine. Study-level findings and limits: Only a handful of new T cells, the authors suggested, are recruited with each seasonal influenza vaccination.

MiXCR was run by TCRdb on the RT-PCR reads, yielding one entry per CDR3 protein. This table has 200,000 to 300,000 distinct CDR3 sequences, more than 9% appearing once. The sample was non-naive T cells sorted from PBMCs, taken less than 15 days before vaccination. The TCR sequence derives from a man aged 45-65 years who received an inactivated influenza vaccine. V and J are TRBV27 and TRBJ2-7; 8 bases agree with TRBD1. CDR3 in DNA: TGTGCCAGCAGTCCCTTCGGCGACAGGGGCACCTACGAGCAGTACTTC. Amino acids: CASSPFGDRGTYEQYF.